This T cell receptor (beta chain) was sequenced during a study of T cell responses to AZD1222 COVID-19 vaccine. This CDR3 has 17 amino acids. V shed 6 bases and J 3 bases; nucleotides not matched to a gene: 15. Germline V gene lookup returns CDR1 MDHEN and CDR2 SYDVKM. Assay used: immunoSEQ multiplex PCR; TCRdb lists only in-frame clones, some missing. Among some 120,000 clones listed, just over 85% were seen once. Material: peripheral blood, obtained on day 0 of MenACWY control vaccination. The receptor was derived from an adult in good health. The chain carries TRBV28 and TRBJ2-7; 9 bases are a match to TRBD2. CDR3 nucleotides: TGTGCCAGCAGCCTTCCGCCCTGGCTAGCGGGGTACTACGAGCAGTACTTC. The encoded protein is CASSLPPWLAGYYEQYF.